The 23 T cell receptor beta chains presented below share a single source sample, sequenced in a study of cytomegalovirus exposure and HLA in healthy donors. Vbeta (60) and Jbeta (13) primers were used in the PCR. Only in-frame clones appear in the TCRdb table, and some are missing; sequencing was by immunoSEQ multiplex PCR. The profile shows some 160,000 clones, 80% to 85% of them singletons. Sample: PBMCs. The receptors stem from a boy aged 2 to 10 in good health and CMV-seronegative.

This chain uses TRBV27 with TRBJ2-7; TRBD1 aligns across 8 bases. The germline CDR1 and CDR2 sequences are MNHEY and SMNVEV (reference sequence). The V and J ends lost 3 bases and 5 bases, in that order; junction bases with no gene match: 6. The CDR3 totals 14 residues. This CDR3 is CASSFQGASDEQYF. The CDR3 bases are TGTGCCAGCAGTTTCCAGGGGGCTAGCGACGAGCAGTACTTC.

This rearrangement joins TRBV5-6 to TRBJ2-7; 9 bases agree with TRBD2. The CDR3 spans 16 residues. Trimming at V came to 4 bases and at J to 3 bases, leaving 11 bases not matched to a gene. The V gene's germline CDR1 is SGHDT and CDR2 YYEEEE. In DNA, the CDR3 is TGTGCCAGCAGCCTGGTCGGCGGGACTAGCTTCTACGAGCAGTACTTC. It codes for CASSLVGGTSFYEQYF.

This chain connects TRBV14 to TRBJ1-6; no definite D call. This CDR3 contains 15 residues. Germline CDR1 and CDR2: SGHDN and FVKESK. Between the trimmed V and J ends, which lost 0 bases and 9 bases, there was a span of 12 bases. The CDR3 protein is CASSQEGNSGSPLHF. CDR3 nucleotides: TGTGCCAGCAGCCAAGAAGGCAACTCGGGTTCACCCCTCCACTTT.

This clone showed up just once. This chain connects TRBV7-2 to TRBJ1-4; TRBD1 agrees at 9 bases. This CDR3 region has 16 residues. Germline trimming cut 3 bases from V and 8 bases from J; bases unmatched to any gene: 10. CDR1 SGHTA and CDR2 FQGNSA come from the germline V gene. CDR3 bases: TGTGCCAGCAGCTTTCGGGTACAGGGGGCATGGGAAAAACTGTTTTTT. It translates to CASSFRVQGAWEKLFF.

Written as DNA, the CDR3 is TGTGCCAGCTCTGGGACAGTTAGGTTGAGCTCCTACAATGAGCAGTTCTTC. Protein sequence: CASSGTVRLSSYNEQFF. The chain links TRBV2 to TRBJ2-1, with TRBD1 matching over 7 bases. CDR1 is SNHLY and CDR2 is FYNNEI in the germline V gene. V was clipped by 8 bases and J by 0 bases; unmatched bases: 13. The CDR3 contains 17 residues.

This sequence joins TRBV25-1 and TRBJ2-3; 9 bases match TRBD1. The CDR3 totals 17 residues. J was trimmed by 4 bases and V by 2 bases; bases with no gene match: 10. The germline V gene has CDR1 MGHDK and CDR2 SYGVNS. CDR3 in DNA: TGTGCCAGCAGTGAACAGGGACAGGGTCGCACCGCAGATACGCAGTATTTT. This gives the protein CASSEQGQGRTADTQYF.

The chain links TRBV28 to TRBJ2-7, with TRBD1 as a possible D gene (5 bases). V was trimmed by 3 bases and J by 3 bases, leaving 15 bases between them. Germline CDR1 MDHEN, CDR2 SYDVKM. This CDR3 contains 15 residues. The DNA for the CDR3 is TGTGCCAGCAGTTTGAATTGGGGCTCGTTCTACGAGCAGTACTTC. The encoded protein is CASSLNWGSFYEQYF.

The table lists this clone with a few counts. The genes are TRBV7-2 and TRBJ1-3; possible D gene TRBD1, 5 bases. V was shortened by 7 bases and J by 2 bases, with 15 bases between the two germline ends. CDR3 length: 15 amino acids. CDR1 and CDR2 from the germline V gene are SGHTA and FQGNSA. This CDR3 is CASTPWGGAGNTIYF. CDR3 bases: TGTGCCAGCACTCCCTGGGGGGGAGCTGGAAACACCATATATTTT.

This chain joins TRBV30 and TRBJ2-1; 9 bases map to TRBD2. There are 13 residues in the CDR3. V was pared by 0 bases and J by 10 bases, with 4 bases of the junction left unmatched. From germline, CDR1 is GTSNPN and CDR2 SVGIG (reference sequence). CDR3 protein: CAWSVGGGDEQFF. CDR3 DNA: TGTGCCTGGAGTGTCGGCGGGGGGGACGAGCAGTTCTTC.

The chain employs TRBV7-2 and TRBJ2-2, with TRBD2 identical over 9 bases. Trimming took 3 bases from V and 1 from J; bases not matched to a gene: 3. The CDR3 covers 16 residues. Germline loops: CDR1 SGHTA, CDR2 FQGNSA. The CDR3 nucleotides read TGTGCCAGCAGCTTTATAGCGGGAGTGAACACCGGGGAGCTGTTTTTT. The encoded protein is CASSFIAGVNTGELFF. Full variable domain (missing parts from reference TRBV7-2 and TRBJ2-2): GAGVSQSPSNKVTEKGKDVELRCDPISGHTALYWYRQSLGQGLEFLIYFQGNSAPDKSGLPSDRFSAERTGGSVSTLTIQRTQQEDSAVYLCASSFIAGVNTGELFFGEGSRLTVL.

The CDR3 loop is CASSLEERGTYGYTF. CDR3 bases: TGTGCCAGCTCCCTAGAGGAAAGGGGCACCTATGGCTACACCTTC. The rearrangement joins TRBV18 to TRBJ1-2; possible D gene TRBD1, 5 bases. Trimming cost V 6 bases and J 4 bases, with 18 bases left between them. From germline, CDR1 is KGHSH and CDR2 LQKENI. This CDR3 is built from 15 residues.

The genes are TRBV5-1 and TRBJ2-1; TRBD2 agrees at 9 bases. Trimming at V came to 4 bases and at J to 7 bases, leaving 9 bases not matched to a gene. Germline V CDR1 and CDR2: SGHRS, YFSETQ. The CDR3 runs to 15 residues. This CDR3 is CASSPSGRKVNEQFF. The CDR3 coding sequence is TGCGCCAGCAGCCCAAGCGGGAGGAAGGTAAATGAGCAGTTCTTC.

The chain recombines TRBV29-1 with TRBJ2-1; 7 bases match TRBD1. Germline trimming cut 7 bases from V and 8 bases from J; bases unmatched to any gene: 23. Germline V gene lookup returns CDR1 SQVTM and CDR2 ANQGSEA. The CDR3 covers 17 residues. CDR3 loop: CSAGDSLSRETGDEQFF. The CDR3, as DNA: TGCAGCGCCGGGGACAGTCTCAGTCGGGAAACTGGGGATGAGCAGTTCTTC.

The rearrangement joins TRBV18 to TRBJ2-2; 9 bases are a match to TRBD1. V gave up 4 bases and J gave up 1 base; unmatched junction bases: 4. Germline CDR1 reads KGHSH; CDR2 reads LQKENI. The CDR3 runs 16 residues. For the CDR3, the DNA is TGTGCCAGCTCACACAGGGACAGGGTGAACACCGGGGAGCTGTTTTTT. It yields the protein CASSHRDRVNTGELFF.

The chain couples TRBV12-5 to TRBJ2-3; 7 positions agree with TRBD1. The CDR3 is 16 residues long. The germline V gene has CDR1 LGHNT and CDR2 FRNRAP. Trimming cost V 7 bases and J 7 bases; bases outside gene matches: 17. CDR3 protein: CASVLQGSQIRNTQYF. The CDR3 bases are TGTGCTAGTGTGCTACAGGGGTCTCAAATTAGGAATACGCAGTATTTT.

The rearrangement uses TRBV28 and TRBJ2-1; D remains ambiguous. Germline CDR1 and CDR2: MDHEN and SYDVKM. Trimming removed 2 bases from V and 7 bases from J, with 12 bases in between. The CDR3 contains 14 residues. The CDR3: CASSLPWPFNEQFF. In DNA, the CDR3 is TGTGCCAGCAGTTTACCCTGGCCGTTTAATGAGCAGTTCTTC.

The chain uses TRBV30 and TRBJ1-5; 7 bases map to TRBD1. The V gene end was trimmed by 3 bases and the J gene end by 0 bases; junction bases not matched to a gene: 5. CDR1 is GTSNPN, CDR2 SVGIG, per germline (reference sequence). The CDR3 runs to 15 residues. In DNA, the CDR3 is TGTGCCTGGAGACGACAGGGCGATAGCAATCAGCCCCAGCATTTT. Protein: CAWRRQGDSNQPQHF.

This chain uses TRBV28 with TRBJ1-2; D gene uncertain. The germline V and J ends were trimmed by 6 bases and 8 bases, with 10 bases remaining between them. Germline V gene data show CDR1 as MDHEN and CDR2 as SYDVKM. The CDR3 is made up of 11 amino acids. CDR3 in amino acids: CASSLGGGYTF. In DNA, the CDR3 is TGTGCCAGCAGCCTGGGAGGAGGCTACACCTTC.

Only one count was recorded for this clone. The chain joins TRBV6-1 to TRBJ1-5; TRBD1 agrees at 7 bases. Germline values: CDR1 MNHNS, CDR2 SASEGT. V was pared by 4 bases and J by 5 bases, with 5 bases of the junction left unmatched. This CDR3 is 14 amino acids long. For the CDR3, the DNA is TGTGCCAGCAGTGGTGGGACAGCGTATCAGCCCCAGCATTTT. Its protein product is CASSGGTAYQPQHF.

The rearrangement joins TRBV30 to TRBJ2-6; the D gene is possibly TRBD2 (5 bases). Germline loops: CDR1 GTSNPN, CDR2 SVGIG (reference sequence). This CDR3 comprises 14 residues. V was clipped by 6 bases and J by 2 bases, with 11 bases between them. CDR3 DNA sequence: TGTGCCTGCAAAGGACTCACTGGGGCCAACGTCCTGACTTTC. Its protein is CACKGLTGANVLTF.

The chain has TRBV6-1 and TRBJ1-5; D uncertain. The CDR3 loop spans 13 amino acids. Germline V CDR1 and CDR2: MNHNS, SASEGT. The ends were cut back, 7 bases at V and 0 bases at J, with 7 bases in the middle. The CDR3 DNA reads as TGTGCCAGCAAGAGGGCTAGCAATCAGCCCCAGCATTTT. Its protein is CASKRASNQPQHF.

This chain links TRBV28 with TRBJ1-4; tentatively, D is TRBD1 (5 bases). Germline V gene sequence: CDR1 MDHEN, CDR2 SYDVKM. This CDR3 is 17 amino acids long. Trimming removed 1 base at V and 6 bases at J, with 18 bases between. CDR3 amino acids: CASSLSRWGGWDEKLFF. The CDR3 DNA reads TGTGCCAGCAGTTTATCCCGATGGGGGGGGTGGGATGAAAAACTGTTTTTT. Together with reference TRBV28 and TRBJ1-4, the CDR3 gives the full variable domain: DVKVTQSSRYLVKRTGEKVFLECVQDMDHENMFWYRQDPGLGLRLIYFSYDVKMKEKGDIPEGYSVSREKKERFSLILESASTNQTSMYLCASSLSRWGGWDEKLFFGSGTQLSVL.

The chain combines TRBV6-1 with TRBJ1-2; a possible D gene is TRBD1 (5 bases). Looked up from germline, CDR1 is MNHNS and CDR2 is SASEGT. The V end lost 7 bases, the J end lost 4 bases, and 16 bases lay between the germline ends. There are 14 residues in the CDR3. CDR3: CASTDRGSSYGYTF. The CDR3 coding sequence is TGTGCCAGCACTGATAGGGGCTCTTCCTATGGCTACACCTTC.